A selection of T cell receptor beta chains follows, all from one sample in a study of T cells in Graves' hyperthyroidism and ophthalmopathy. From the multiplex PCR reads, TCRdb called clonotypes with MiXCR, one entry per CDR3 protein. This repertoire shows roughly 700,000 distinct CDR3 sequences, roughly 32% found once; its top ten account for roughly 30%. Sequenced input: blood. These receptors were collected from a woman aged 40 to 50 with Graves' hyperthyroidism. Both conserved end residues are part of each CDR3. D genes are given only for firm matches. Clone size is shown for a subset of rows, as once, few, many or a class of expanded clone.

TRBJ2-7,TRBV12-3/TRBV12-4,few,TRBD2,TGTGCCAGCAGTGTACTAGCGGGGCCCTACGAGCAGTACTTC,CASSVLAGPYEQYF
TRBJ1-4,TRBV15,NA,NA,TGTGCCACCAGCAGAGGGCAGGGGTCGAGTGAAAAACTGTTTTTT,CATSRGQGSSEKLFF
TRBJ2-6,TRBV20-1,NA,NA,TGCAGTGCTAGCCCCTTTGACTCTGGGGCCAACGTCCTGACTTTC,CSASPFDSGANVLTF
TRBJ1-3,TRBV4-1,NA,NA,TGCGCCAGCAGCCGGGGTTCGACAGCAGGAGGAAACACCATATATTTT,CASSRGSTAGGNTIYF
TRBJ1-1,TRBV7-2,many,NA,TGTGCCAGCAGAACCGGCTGGGACACTGAAGCTTTCTTT,CASRTGWDTEAFF
TRBJ1-1,TRBV10-2,NA,NA,TGCGCCAGCAGTGAGGGCGGGGCCACTGAAGCTTTCTTT,CASSEGGATEAFF
TRBJ1-6,TRBV6-1,few,NA,TGTGCCAGCAGTGTTGACCGACCGGGACCCCTCCACTTT,CASSVDRPGPLHF
TRBJ1-1,TRBV6-1,NA,NA,TGTGCCAGCAGTGAACTGGCAAGGAGGAACACTGAAGCTTTCTTT,CASSELARRNTEAFF
TRBJ1-5,TRBV7-9,many,TRBD1,TGTGCCAGCAGCTACGACAGGGTACGTCAGCCCCAGCATTTT,CASSYDRVRQPQHF
TRBJ1-4,TRBV7-2,few,NA,TGTGCCAGCAGCCCACACCGGGGTTCAACTAATGAAAAACTGTTTTTT,CASSPHRGSTNEKLFF
TRBJ2-2,TRBV10-3,NA,NA,TGTGCCATCGGAAACAGGGACGGGGAGCTGTTTTTT,CAIGNRDGELFF
TRBJ1-5,TRBV2,many,NA,TGTGCCAGCAGGGACCCTTCGAACAATCAGCCCCAGCATTTT,CASRDPSNNQPQHF
TRBJ2-6,TRBV10-3,NA,NA,TGTGCCAGCAGTTACGGGGTAAAAGGTGGGGCCAACGTCCTGACTTTC,CASSYGVKGGANVLTF
TRBJ2-2,TRBV7-2,many,TRBD1,TGTGCCACCCCTCTGCGGACAGGGGGCACCGGGGAGCTGTTTTTT,CATPLRTGGTGELFF
TRBJ1-3,TRBV4-3,few,NA,TGCGCCAGCAGCCAAGATCTAGGCAGATCTGGAAACACCATATATTTT,CASSQDLGRSGNTIYF
TRBJ2-7,TRBV6-5,NA,NA,TGTGCCAGCAGTAATACGATTGAGCAGTACTTC,CASSNTIEQYF
TRBJ2-7,TRBV2,NA,NA,TGTGCCAGCGTTGAGACGGACGGGCCCTACGAGCAGTACTTC,CASVETDGPYEQYF
TRBJ1-1,TRBV10-2,many,NA,TGCGCCAGCAGTGAGTTAATCTTAATGAACACTGAAGCTTTCTTT,CASSELILMNTEAFF
TRBJ2-7,TRBV7-2,many,NA,TGTGCCAGCAGCTCAACCCCCTTAGGCCCCTACGAGCAGTACTTC,CASSSTPLGPYEQYF
TRBJ2-2,TRBV29-1,many,TRBD1,TGCAGCGTTGATTGTGTGACAGGGGGCTGGAACACCGGGGAGCTGTTTTTT,CSVDCVTGGWNTGELFF
TRBJ1-5,TRBV29-1,NA,NA,TGCAGCGTTACGCCCGAGGGGACGGGACAGCCCCAGCATTTT,CSVTPEGTGQPQHF
TRBJ1-4,TRBV5-1,few,TRBD1,TGCGCCAGCAGCGCCGGACAGGGGAGAAATAATGAAAAACTGTTTTTT,CASSAGQGRNNEKLFF
TRBJ1-5,TRBV6-5,NA,NA,TGTGCCAGCGGGGGGGGAAGGGGAAATCAGCCCCAGCATTTT,CASGGGRGNQPQHF
TRBJ1-3,TRBV25-1,many,NA,TGTGCCAGCAGTCCCCGGGGGGATTCTGGAAACACCATATATTTT,CASSPRGDSGNTIYF
TRBJ2-5,TRBV6-2/TRBV6-3,few,TRBD2,TGTGCCAGCAGCTATCCGCTAGCGGGAGAGGAGACCCAGTACTTC,CASSYPLAGEETQYF
TRBJ2-1,TRBV19,few,NA,TGTGCCAGTTGGACAGGCTCCCGGGGGGATGAGCAGTTCTTC,CASWTGSRGDEQFF
TRBJ2-6,TRBV7-9,many,TRBD1,TGTGCCAGCAGACAAATTACCGGGACAGGGGTTTCATCTGGGGCCAACGTCCTGACTTTC,CASRQITGTGVSSGANVLTF
TRBJ1-5,TRBV6-6,NA,NA,TGTGCCAGCAGTCAAAGGGGAAGCAATCAGCCCCAGCATTTT,CASSQRGSNQPQHF
TRBJ1-1,TRBV19,NA,NA,TGTGCCAGTAGTATACGGGGGGAACGCGCTGAAGCTTTCTTT,CASSIRGERAEAFF
TRBJ1-2,TRBV20-1,many,NA,TGCAGTGCTACAGATGCGGGCGGTGGCTACACCTTC,CSATDAGGGYTF
TRBJ2-5,TRBV19,few,TRBD2,TGTGCCAGTAGTACCCCCAAAGCGGGGAAAGAGACCCAGTACTTC,CASSTPKAGKETQYF
TRBJ2-7,TRBV7-9,NA,TRBD1,TGTGCCAGCAGCCCCTCAGGGGGTGTCGACGAGCAGTACTTC,CASSPSGGVDEQYF
TRBJ1-1,TRBV14,many,NA,TGTGCCAGCAGCCAACGAAGGAATGGGGGTGAAGCTTTCTTT,CASSQRRNGGEAFF
TRBJ2-7,TRBV14,few,NA,TGTGCCAGCAGCCACAGGGAGAAGCAGTACTTC,CASSHREKQYF
TRBJ1-5,TRBV7-9,many,NA,TGTGCCAGCAGCACAACAGGTTCGGATCAGCCCCAGCATTTT,CASSTTGSDQPQHF
TRBJ2-6,TRBV6-2/TRBV6-3,few,NA,TGTGCTAGCAGTTATGGGAGAAGCTCTGGGGCCAACGTCCTGACTTTC,CASSYGRSSGANVLTF
TRBJ1-2,TRBV14,NA,TRBD1,TGCGCCAGCAGCCCGATACGGACAGGGGGAGATAATGACTACACCTTC,CASSPIRTGGDNDYTF
TRBJ2-6,TRBV6-5,many,NA,TGTGCCAGCAGTCCAGACTCTGGGGCCAACGTCCTGACTTTC,CASSPDSGANVLTF
TRBJ1-5,TRBV7-2,NA,NA,TGTGCCAGCAGCTTAGCCCCGGGGAGGGTCAATCAGCCCCAGCATTTT,CASSLAPGRVNQPQHF
TRBJ1-1,TRBV7-3,once,NA,TGTGCCAGCAGCTTAAGCCAGGCTTCGGATCACACTGAAGCTTTCTTT,CASSLSQASDHTEAFF
TRBJ1-2,TRBV12-3/TRBV12-4,many,TRBD1,TGTGCCAGCAGACTGACAGGGGGGGATGGCTACACCTTC,CASRLTGGDGYTF
TRBJ2-3,TRBV7-2,few,NA,TGTGCCAGCCTGCTACAGGCGGCGTGGGCGGATACGCAGTATTTT,CASLLQAAWADTQYF
TRBJ2-2,TRBV9,NA,NA,TGTGCCAGCAGCGTAGTGGGTACGGTGAACACCGGGGAGCTGTTTTTT,CASSVVGTVNTGELFF
TRBJ1-1,TRBV5-1,many,TRBD1,TGCGCCAGCAGCTTGGGCCCTCTCCGGGACAGCGTAGCTTTCTTT,CASSLGPLRDSVAFF
TRBJ1-1,TRBV7-2,many,NA,TGTGCCAGCAGCTTAGTTCAGCGGGGGGCCGCTTTCTTT,CASSLVQRGAAFF
TRBJ1-2,TRBV29-1,many,TRBD1,TGCAGCGCCCTCGGGACAGATTATGGCTACACCTTC,CSALGTDYGYTF
TRBJ2-7,TRBV3-1,few,NA,TGTGCCAGCAGCCAAGCCGACAGGCTCCCAGGTGGTGAGCAGTACTTC,CASSQADRLPGGEQYF
TRBJ1-1,TRBV7-6,NA,TRBD1,TGTGCCAGCAGCGATGCGACAGGGTGGGCTTTCTTT,CASSDATGWAFF
TRBJ1-2,TRBV14,NA,TRBD1,TGTGCTAGCAGACAGGGGGTTTTCACTGGCTACACCTTC,CASRQGVFTGYTF
TRBJ2-6,TRBV7-9,NA,NA,TGTGCCAGCAGCCTAGGGGCGGGCTCTGGGGCCAACGTCCTGACTTTC,CASSLGAGSGANVLTF
TRBJ2-2,TRBV7-3,NA,NA,TGTGCCAGCAGCGTACCGACTAGTCCTTCCACCGGGGAGCTGTTTTTT,CASSVPTSPSTGELFF